This T cell receptor beta chain came from a study of OX40 agonist ivuxolimab in advanced cancers. Generated by immunoSEQ multiplex PCR, the TCRdb table keeps only in-frame clones and is missing some. In the table there are around 20,000 clones, around 71% of which are singletons. The V and J ends lost 2 bases and 7 bases, in that order; junction bases with no gene match: 1. The CDR3 sequence is 15 residues long. Germline CDR1 is SGDLS and CDR2 is YYNGEE. This TCR came from an adult with an advanced solid tumor such as melanoma, head and neck, liver or kidney cancer. The genes are TRBV9 and TRBJ2-1, with 15 nucleotides matching TRBD2. The sequencing used CD4+ or CD8+ T cells sorted from blood, collected in a trial of the OX40 agonist ivuxolimab. The CDR3 nucleotides are TGTGCCAGCAGCGTCGGGACTAGCGGGAGGAATGAGCAGTTCTTC. Its translation: CASSVGTSGRNEQFF.